The T cell receptor beta chain under discussion was sequenced for a study of blood T cell repertoires in COVID-19. About the study: Acute and convalescent COVID-19 samples came from the United States, Italy and Spain. Nucleic acid was either cDNA or gDNA, and it came from T cells, B-cell-depleted T cells, or PBMCs.

Study processing details: Reference gene primer amplification gave nucleated cell count estimates. The data were produced by immunoSEQ multiplex PCR, yet TCRdb's version contains in-frame clones alone and is incomplete. That table furnishes V, J and clone size, whereas the DNA furnished D and trimming. In the table there are roughly 240,000 clones, roughly four fifths of which are singletons. The CDR3 is 14 residues long. The germline gives CDR1 GTSNPN, CDR2 SVGIG (reference sequence). V lost 1 base and J lost 4; bases outside the gene matches: 4. This clone is a singleton in its sample. The sequence was obtained from a woman aged 65 to 85 with acute or convalescent COVID-19. The sequenced sample consisted of peripheral blood. J is TRBJ2-3 and V is TRBV30; 8 bases align to TRBD2. CDR3 in amino acids: CAWSGGGISDTQYF. The CDR3 DNA sequence: TGTGCCTGGAGTGGCGGGGGGATCTCAGATACGCAGTATTTT.